A single T cell receptor beta chain is shown here with its context. The sample comes from a study of blood T cell repertoires in COVID-19. About the research overall: The cDNA or gDNA used as material had been derived from T cells, B-cell-depleted T cells, or PBMCs.

Those who participated ranged in age from roughly 18 to 100 years and resided in 20 to 30 US areas. Clinical history reported by participants formed the basis on which cohorts were assigned. Two negative PCRs, clearance, or symptom resolution had been documented for recovered Cohort 3 donors. Sequencing was performed with immunoSEQ multiplex PCR; in TCRdb, only in-frame clones are kept and a portion is missing. The sample includes about 160,000 clones, roughly 90% of them seen just once. Germline V gives CDR1 SGHTA, CDR2 FQGTGA. The CDR3 runs 17 residues. V was shortened by 4 bases and J by 3 bases, with 20 bases between the two germline ends.

This chain connects TRBV7-3 to TRBJ2-3, with a weak D call TRBD1 (6 bases). The sequencing sample was made of PBMCs or T cells enriched from blood (not recorded which). The sequence derives from a woman aged 50 to 65 who had recovered from COVID-19. This CDR3 reads CASSYTTGSSWTDTQYF. The DNA for the CDR3 is TGTGCCAGCAGCTATACTACAGGGTCCTCCTGGACAGATACGCAGTATTTT. The full variable domain, completed using reference TRBV7-3 and TRBJ2-3, is GAGVSQTPSNKVTEKGKYVELRCDPISGHTALYWYRQSLGQGPEFLIYFQGTGAADDSGLPNDRFFAVRPEGSVSTLKIQRTERGDSAVYLCASSYTTGSSWTDTQYFGPGTRLTVL.